This T cell receptor (beta chain) was documented in a study of blood T cell repertoires in COVID-19. Study at large: The United States, Italy and Spain were the sources of the acute and convalescent COVID-19 samples. From T cells, B-cell-depleted T cells, or PBMCs came the material, which was cDNA or gDNA.

The length of the CDR3 is 12 residues. Per germline, CDR1 SGHTA and CDR2 FQGNSA. Trimming took 2 bases from V and 8 from J, leaving 9 bases between them. Original analysis: Estimation of nucleated cell counts relied on the amplification of reference gene primers. Sequencing used immunoSEQ multiplex PCR; TCRdb keeps in-frame clones, though not all of them. That table supplies the V and J calls and clone size; D and trimming were determined from the DNA. Among hundreds of thousands of clones listed, about 90% were seen once. This rearrangement joins TRBV7-2 to TRBJ1-2; D gene uncertain. The sequencing sample was made of peripheral blood. The clonotype comes from a woman under 30 who had recovered from COVID-19. The CDR3: CASSLRGTGYTF. The CDR3 DNA follows: TGTGCCAGCAGCTTACGGGGTACGGGCTACACCTTC. Using reference TRBV7-2 and TRBJ1-2 for the parts outside the CDR3, the full variable domain is GAGVSQSPSNKVTEKGKDVELRCDPISGHTALYWYRQSLGQGLEFLIYFQGNSAPDKSGLPSDRFSAERTGGSVSTLTIQRTQQEDSAVYLCASSLRGTGYTFGSGTRLTVV.